Reported below is one T cell receptor beta chain. As yet, its antigen is unknown. Mismatch with germline at one junction end may stem from a read error. The PCR was carried out with 60 Vbeta primers and 13 Jbeta primers. Data came from immunoSEQ multiplex PCR; TCRdb stores just in-frame clones and leaves some out. This sample has 150,000 to 190,000 clones, with roughly 80% found just once. The sample is drawn from a study of cytomegalovirus exposure and HLA in healthy donors. Whole-study results and caveats: When a later analysis was performed, an Asian-associated ancestry cluster reportedly had fewer N-insertions than the approximately 680-donor mean. Sequencing likely caused a cluster of highly shared sequence variants. Exclusion applied to some V segments, including TRBV6-2 and TRBV6-3, as they were indistinguishable.

Germline-derived CDR1 and CDR2 are MNHNY and SVGAGI (reference sequence). The CDR3 is made up of 14 amino acids. This TCR came from a woman in her forties or fifties in good health and CMV-seropositive. V is TRBV6-6 and J is TRBJ1-4; 7 bases match TRBD1. The sample taken for sequencing was PBMCs. Here the CDR3 reads CASRRDSTNEKLFF. DNA for the CDR3: TGTGCCAGCAGACGGGACAGCACTAACGAAAAACTGTTTTTT.